This TCR beta chain comes out of a study of blood T cells in healthy people across ages (dated by TCRdb to the mid-2010s). About the full investigation: In model experiments, template switching captured about one uniquely barcoded TCR beta cDNA molecule for every two T cells. The study analyzed two additional independent replicas of 1 million unique cDNA reads from the same blood draw for two donors, one aged 18 to 30 and one aged 80 or older. The donors were split into four age groups: young (average 16 years), middle-aged (over 35), aged (approximately 59) and long-lived (roughly 88). To avoid experimental bias, donors of different ages were spread randomly across the sequencing lanes. To track age-related changes in TCR beta repertoire diversity, the study relied on deep sequencing normalized with unique cDNA molecular identifiers. The investigation overall reported the following: Compared with the aged group, more naive CD4+ T cells, fewer expanded clones and increased TCR diversity were shown by the long-lived group, suggesting age selection. Observed TCR beta diversity per million T cells fell roughly linearly with age, and a significant reduction was already apparent by age around 39. Estimates of total diversity based on one million sequenced T cells were considered lower bounds and underestimates. Because the CMV infection status of the donors was unknown, age-related changes in expanded clonotypes may potentially have been confounded. A strong correlation was found between observed TCR beta diversity and the percentage of naive T cells measured by flow cytometry. Because profiling used bulk unsorted PBMCs, naive and antigen-experienced compartments could not be compared conclusively.

V is shortened by 2 bases, J by 5 bases, and the region joining them spans 10 bases. Per the germline V gene, MNHEY is the CDR1 and SVGAGI is the CDR2. From the cysteine up to the phenylalanine, the CDR3 has a length of 14 residues. Only the CDR3 part of the read is kept: 42 bases, read in frame from the first base. In the case of this clonotype: Its antigen is unknown. Per-nucleotide qualities are absent, and no much larger clonotype sits a single base away.

Systemically healthy Caucasian individuals from Russia, 39 in total and aged about 6 to 90 years, were included as donors. Approximately 10 milliliters of peripheral blood were collected from each donor into EDTA-treated Vacutainer tubes. PBMCs were isolated by Ficoll-Paque density-gradient centrifugation, with at least 6 million obtained per sample. Total RNA was extracted from PBMCs with Trizol reagent, with at least 6 micrograms obtained per sample. The percentages of naive CD45RAhigh/CD27high T cells were determined by flow cytometry on a PBMC aliquot from every donor. Library creation used 5' RACE. The sequencer was an Illumina HiSeq 2500. A second PCR of 7 to 11 cycles was performed with a sample-barcoded 5' primer and a J-beta primer mix. Each TCR beta cDNA molecule received a unique molecular identifier from a template-switch 5' adaptor carrying 12 random nucleotides. Each sample yielded at least 3 million CDR3-containing paired-end reads. The Mint cDNA synthesis kit, primed by a TRBC-specific oligonucleotide, was used to synthesize first-strand cDNA from all RNA. Following uracil-DNA glycosylase treatment, all cDNA underwent a first 18-cycle PCR with the universal primers M1SS and BC2_uni_R. Regarding the original processing steps: For normalization, 1 million high-quality reads were randomly selected from each sample, with every read carrying a distinct molecular identifier. Reads with shared molecular identifiers were discarded instead of being binned into consensus sequences. CDR3 identification, clonotype clustering and error correction used MiTCR with a Q25 quality threshold and the strictest error-elimination algorithm. A nonparametric unseen species model with Euler transformation was used to estimate lower-bound total TCR beta diversity. TCRdb trimmed public reads at Q25 via fastp, called clones via MiXCR and kept in-frame beta chains. Rows merge per CDR3 protein into single entries with the most common DNA and genes. TCRdb, not the original authors, processed these V and J calls. The sample table records some 920,000 distinct CDR3 sequences; roughly 47% of these occur just once. Clones ranked in the top ten supply over 20% of the sample.

The chain is made from TRBV6-5 and TRBJ2-4; TRBD2 might be the D gene, on 6 matching bases. Sequencing was carried out using blood. This TCR was recovered from a woman aged 60-70 years in good health. The CDR3 protein: CASSYRRAENIQYF. The DNA sequence follows: TGTGCCAGCAGTTACCGGAGGGCGGAAAACATTCAGTACTTC.